Sequencing of this T cell receptor beta chain was carried out in a study of shared clonotypes between healthy human individuals. Overall study findings and caveats: Clonotypes which were not shared had lower generation probabilities than clonotypes that all four donors shared.

Concerning this clone: Its antigen is unknown.

Terminally differentiated effector memory CD45RA+ cells were left out of the naive CD8 fraction, which was CD45RO-negative and positively selected for CCR7. The authors ran the assay at deep level. Clones were read by immunoSEQ multiplex PCR, and TCRdb kept only the in-frame ones, dropping some. The table shows roughly 890,000 clones, with 80% to 95% occurring only once. The sequence came from a man aged 30-40 years in good health. Material: naive CD8+ T cells sorted from blood.

CDR3 DNA: TGTGCCTGGATGGAGGCGATGAACACTGAAGCTTTCTTT. This translates into CAWMEAMNTEAFF. The genes are TRBV30 and TRBJ1-1; D call uncertain. The CDR3 length is 13 residues. Germline CDR1 reads GTSNPN; CDR2 reads SVGIG (reference sequence). Trimming left V 4 bases short and J 0 bases short, with 9 bases between.